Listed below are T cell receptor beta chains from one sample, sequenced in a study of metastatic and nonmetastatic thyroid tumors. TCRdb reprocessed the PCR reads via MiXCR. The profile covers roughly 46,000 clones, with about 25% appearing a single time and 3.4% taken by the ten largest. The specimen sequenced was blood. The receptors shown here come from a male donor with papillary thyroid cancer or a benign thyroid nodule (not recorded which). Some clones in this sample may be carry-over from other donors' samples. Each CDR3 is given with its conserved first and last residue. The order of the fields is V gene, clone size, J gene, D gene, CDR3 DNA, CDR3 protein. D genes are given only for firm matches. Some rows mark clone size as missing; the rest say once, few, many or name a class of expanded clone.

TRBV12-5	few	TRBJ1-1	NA	TGTGCTAGTGGTACGAGCGGAGAGATCAACACTGAAGCTTTCTTT	CASGTSGEINTEAFF
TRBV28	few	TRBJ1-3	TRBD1	TGTGCCAGCAGCTCACAGGGGGCGACTGGAAACACCATATATTTT	CASSSQGATGNTIYF
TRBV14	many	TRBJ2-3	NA	TGTGCCAGCAGCCTAGGGGGCGGGATACGCCGAGATACGCAGTATTTT	CASSLGGGIRRDTQYF
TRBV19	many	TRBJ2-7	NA	TGTGCCAGTAGCGGCGGATTCGAGGAGCAGTACTTC	CASSGGFEEQYF
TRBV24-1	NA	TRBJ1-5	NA	TGTGCCACCAGCTATAATAGCAATCAGCCCCAGCATTTT	CATSYNSNQPQHF
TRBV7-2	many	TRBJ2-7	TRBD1	TGTGCCAGCAGCGTGGACAGGGCGGTCTACGAGCAGTACTTC	CASSVDRAVYEQYF
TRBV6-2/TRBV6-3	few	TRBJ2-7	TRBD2	TGTGCCAGCAGTTACGGGACTAGCGGGGACTACGAGCAGTACTTC	CASSYGTSGDYEQYF
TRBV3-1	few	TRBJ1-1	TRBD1	TGTGCCAGCAGCCAATCCGGGACAGGGAATGAGGAAGCTTTCTTT	CASSQSGTGNEEAFF
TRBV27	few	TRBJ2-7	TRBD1	TGTGCCAGCAGTTCCCGACAGGGGCCCTCCTACGAGCAGTACTTC	CASSSRQGPSYEQYF
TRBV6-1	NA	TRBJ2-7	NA	TGTGCCGCGGAGACTCCCGCTTTCGAGCAGTACTTC	CAAETPAFEQYF
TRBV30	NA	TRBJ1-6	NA	TGTGCCTGGAGTCCCCGGGACTTTGAAACACCCCTCCACTTT	CAWSPRDFETPLHF
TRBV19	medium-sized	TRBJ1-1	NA	TGTGCCAGTAGTATAAGGGAGAAGACTGAAGCTTTCTTT	CASSIREKTEAFF
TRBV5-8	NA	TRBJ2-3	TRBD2	TGTGCCAGCAGCTTTAGCGGGACGAACACAGATACGCAGTATTTT	CASSFSGTNTDTQYF
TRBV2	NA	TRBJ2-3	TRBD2	TGTGCCAGCAGTGAAGGAGCGGGAGGCCCCCTTTATACGCAGTATTTT	CASSEGAGGPLYTQYF
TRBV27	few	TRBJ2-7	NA	TGTGCCAGCAGTTTAGCTGGACGCGAGCAGTACTTC	CASSLAGREQYF
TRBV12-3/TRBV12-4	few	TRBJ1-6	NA	TGTGCCAGCAGTTTATCGACAGTGCGGAATTCACCCCTCCACTTT	CASSLSTVRNSPLHF
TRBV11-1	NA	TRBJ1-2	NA	TGTGCCAGCAGTTTCGCTAAGTTTGGGACGGTCTATGGCTACACCTTC	CASSFAKFGTVYGYTF
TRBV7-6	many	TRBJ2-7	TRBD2	TGTGCCAGCAGCCCATTCCCTACGCTAGCGGGTGCTTCCTACGAGCAGTACTTC	CASSPFPTLAGASYEQYF
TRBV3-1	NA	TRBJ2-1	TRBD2	TGTGCCAGCAGCCAAGATCTTTTAGTTGGGACTAGCTTCAATGAGCAGTTCTTC	CASSQDLLVGTSFNEQFF
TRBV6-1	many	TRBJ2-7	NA	TGTGCCAGCAGTGATATGACTTACTACGAGCAGTACTTC	CASSDMTYYEQYF
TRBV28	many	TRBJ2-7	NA	TGTGCCAGCAGTTCAGCTGAGACGCGGAGCTCCTACGAGCAGTACTTC	CASSSAETRSSYEQYF
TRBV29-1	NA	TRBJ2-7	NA	TGCAGCGCTGGAACTTTTGAGGGTTCCGAGCAGTACTTC	CSAGTFEGSEQYF
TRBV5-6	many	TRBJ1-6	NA	TGTGCCAGCAGCCCCGTTGGGAGGGGCAATTCACCCCTCCACTTT	CASSPVGRGNSPLHF
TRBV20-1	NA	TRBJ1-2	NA	TGCAGTGCTAGTGGATGGGGGGGAGGCTACACCTTC	CSASGWGGGYTF
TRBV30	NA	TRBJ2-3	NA	TGTGCCTGGAGCCTAGGACACACAGATACGCAGTATTTT	CAWSLGHTDTQYF
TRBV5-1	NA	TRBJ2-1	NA	TGCGCCAGCAGCTTGAGTCCTAGCGGAGGGGGTAATGAGCAGTTCTTC	CASSLSPSGGGNEQFF
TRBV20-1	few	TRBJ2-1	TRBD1	TGCAGTGCCCCGGACAGGGTGAATGAGCAGTTCTTC	CSAPDRVNEQFF
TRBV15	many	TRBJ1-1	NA	TGTGCCACCAGCAGCCACAGGGCCACTGAAGCTTTCTTT	CATSSHRATEAFF
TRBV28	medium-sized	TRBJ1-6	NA	TGTGCCAGCAGTAACCTCCTGAATTCACCCCTCCACTTT	CASSNLLNSPLHF
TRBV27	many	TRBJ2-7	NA	TGTGCCAGCAGCCCCGCGGGCGAGCAGTACTTC	CASSPAGEQYF
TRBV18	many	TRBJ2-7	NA	TGTGCCAGCTCACCCCTGGGGGGTTCGTCGTACGAGCAGTACTTC	CASSPLGGSSYEQYF
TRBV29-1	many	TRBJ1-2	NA	TGCAGCGTTGAGATTTTGGGGACGGCCTACACCTTC	CSVEILGTAYTF
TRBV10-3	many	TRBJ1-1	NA	TGTGCCATCAGTCCCTACACGAACACTGAAGCTTTCTTT	CAISPYTNTEAFF
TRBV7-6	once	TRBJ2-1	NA	TGTGCCAGCAGCTTACGACTAGCGACAGGGGATGAGCAGTTCTTC	CASSLRLATGDEQFF
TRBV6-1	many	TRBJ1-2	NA	TGTGCCAGCAGTCCAGGAGCTAACTATGGCTACACCTTC	CASSPGANYGYTF
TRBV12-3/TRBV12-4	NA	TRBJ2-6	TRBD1	TGTGCCAGCAGTTTCATGGGCAGGACAGGGGTGTTCTCTGGGGCCAACGTCCTGACTTTC	CASSFMGRTGVFSGANVLTF
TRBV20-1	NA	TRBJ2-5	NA	TGCAGTGCTAGAGAAGGTTCAGGGGTGAAGACCCAGTACTTC	CSAREGSGVKTQYF
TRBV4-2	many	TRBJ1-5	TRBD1	TGTGCCAGCAGCCAAGGGGACAGGGCGGGGAATCAGCCCCAGCATTTT	CASSQGDRAGNQPQHF
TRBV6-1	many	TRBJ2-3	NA	TGTGCCACCGGAAGACTAGTCGAACTTCCAGATACGCAGTATTTT	CATGRLVELPDTQYF
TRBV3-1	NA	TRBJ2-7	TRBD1	TGTGCCAGCAGTACCTGGACAGGTGTCGACGAGCAGTACTTC	CASSTWTGVDEQYF
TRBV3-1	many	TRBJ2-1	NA	TGTGCCAGCAGCCAATTAGGGGGATACAATGAGCAGTTCTTC	CASSQLGGYNEQFF
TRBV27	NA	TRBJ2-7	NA	TGTGCCAGCAGTTTATTAGGGCGGATTTACGAGCAGTACTTC	CASSLLGRIYEQYF
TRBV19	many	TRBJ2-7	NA	TGTGCCAGTAGTATAGACTACGGCGTATCCTACGAGCAGTACTTC	CASSIDYGVSYEQYF
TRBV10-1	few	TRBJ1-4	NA	TGCGCCAGCGGACCGAGGGCGCCCCAAAAACTGTTTTTT	CASGPRAPQKLFF
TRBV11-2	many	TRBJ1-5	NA	TGTGCCAGCAGCTTTCCGGGAGTGGAGCCCCAGCATTTT	CASSFPGVEPQHF
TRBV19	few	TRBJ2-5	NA	TGTGCCAGTAGTAAGGGACGGACTGCTCAAGAGACCCAGTACTTC	CASSKGRTAQETQYF
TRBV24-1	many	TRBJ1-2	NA	TGTGCCACCAGTGATACAGCCGACATCTATGGCTACACCTTC	CATSDTADIYGYTF
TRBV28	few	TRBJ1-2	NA	TGTGCCAGCAGCCGCGACCGAAGCCACAATGGCTACACCTTC	CASSRDRSHNGYTF
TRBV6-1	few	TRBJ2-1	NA	TGTGCCAGCAGTGGGGGTTCCGCCTCCTACAATGAGCAGTTCTTC	CASSGGSASYNEQFF
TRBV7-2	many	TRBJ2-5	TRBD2	TGTGCCAGCAGCTTCGGACTAGCGGGAGGTCAAGAGACCCAGTACTTC	CASSFGLAGGQETQYF
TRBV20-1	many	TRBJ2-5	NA	TGCAGTGCTAGAGAGGGCGTAGGAGAGACCCAGTACTTC	CSAREGVGETQYF
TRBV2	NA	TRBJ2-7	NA	TGTGCCAGCGGCCCCGACTCCTACGAGCAGTACTTC	CASGPDSYEQYF
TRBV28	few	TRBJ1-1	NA	TGTGCCAGCAGGATCGACAGGTTTGAAGCTTTCTTT	CASRIDRFEAFF